This TCR beta chain was sequenced in a study of shared clonotypes between healthy human individuals. Study-level points and caveats: The sharing of 4.5% to 5.5% of naive CD4 clonotypes was seen across a few donors.

Assay used: immunoSEQ multiplex PCR; TCRdb lists only in-frame clones, some missing. Of millions of clones in the sample, roughly nine tenths were seen once. Turning to this clone: What it binds is unknown.

Germline V gives CDR1 SGDLS, CDR2 YYNGEE. Trimming stripped 4 bases from V and 12 bases from J, with 17 bases between. This CDR3 contains 13 residues. This sequence was found in a man younger than 35 in good health. The V and J genes are TRBV9 and TRBJ2-1; D might be TRBD2 (7 bases). Sequencing input: naive CD4+ T cells sorted from blood. Noted subset: CD45RA+ positively selected. The CDR3 sequence is CASSQEGGRGQFF. The CDR3, as DNA: TGTGCCAGCAGCCAAGAGGGGGGGCGAGGGCAGTTCTTC.